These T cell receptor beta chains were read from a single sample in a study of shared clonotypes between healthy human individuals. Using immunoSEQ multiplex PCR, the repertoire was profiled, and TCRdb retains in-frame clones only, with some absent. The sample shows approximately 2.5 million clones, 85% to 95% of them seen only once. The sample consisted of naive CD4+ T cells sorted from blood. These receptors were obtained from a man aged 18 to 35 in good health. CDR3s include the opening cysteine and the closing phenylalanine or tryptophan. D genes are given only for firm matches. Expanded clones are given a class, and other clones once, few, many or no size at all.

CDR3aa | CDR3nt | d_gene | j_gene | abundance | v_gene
CASSSGHEQYF | TGCGCCAGCAGCTCCGGACACGAGCAGTACTTC | NA | TRBJ2-7 | NA | TRBV5-1
CASRPVGSQETQYF | TGTGCCAGCAGACCTGTTGGGAGTCAAGAGACCCAGTACTTC | NA | TRBJ2-5 | NA | TRBV6-1
CAISVRTSGRPPPHEQYF | TGTGCCATCAGTGTGAGGACTAGCGGGAGGCCACCGCCCCACGAGCAGTACTTC | TRBD2 | TRBJ2-7 | NA | TRBV10-3
CAINGGASGALSDNEQFF | TGTGCCATCAACGGTGGGGCTAGCGGGGCCCTATCGGACAATGAGCAGTTCTTC | TRBD2 | TRBJ2-1 | NA | TRBV10-3
CASSLKRPSGEYEQYF | TGTGCCAGCAGCTTAAAGAGGCCTAGCGGGGAGTACGAGCAGTACTTC | TRBD2 | TRBJ2-7 | NA | TRBV7-3
CASRSRGGGSYEQYF | TGTGCCAGCAGATCCCGTGGGGGAGGTAGTTACGAGCAGTACTTC | NA | TRBJ2-7 | NA | TRBV6-6
CAWGTGGPNEKLFF | TGTGCCTGGGGGACAGGTGGCCCTAATGAAAAACTGTTTTTT | TRBD1 | TRBJ1-4 | NA | TRBV30
CASSLVGGNEQFF | TGCGCCAGCAGCTTGGTTGGCGGTAATGAGCAGTTCTTC | NA | TRBJ2-1 | NA | TRBV5-1
CASSENTRTDTQYF | TGTGCCAGCAGTGAAAACACCCGCACAGATACGCAGTATTTT | NA | TRBJ2-3 | few | TRBV6-1
CASIGQGWNTGELFF | TGTGCCAGTATAGGACAGGGATGGAACACCGGGGAGCTGTTTTTT | TRBD1 | TRBJ2-2 | once | TRBV19
CASSSVMPSLLEQYF | TGTGCCAGCAGTTCCGTTATGCCGAGTCTCCTCGAGCAGTACTTC | NA | TRBJ2-7 | few | TRBV28
CASSYDGSGEQYF | TGTGCCAGCAGTTATGACGGGTCTGGAGAGCAGTACTTC | NA | TRBJ2-7 | NA | TRBV6-5
CAWSVRLGEKLFF | TGTGCCTGGAGTGTACGCCTGGGTGAAAAACTGTTTTTT | NA | TRBJ1-4 | NA | TRBV30
CASSASGTGGAADTQYF | TGCGCCAGCAGCGCCTCCGGGACAGGGGGCGCAGCAGATACGCAGTATTTT | TRBD1 | TRBJ2-3 | NA | TRBV5-1
CASGADSGNTIYF | TGTGCCAGCGGGGCAGACTCTGGAAACACCATATATTTT | NA | TRBJ1-3 | NA | TRBV6-1
CASSATGVVQPQHF | TGTGCCAGCAGCGCGACAGGGGTAGTACAGCCCCAGCATTTT | TRBD1 | TRBJ1-5 | few | TRBV5-6
CASSRQLMGYGYTF | TGTGCCAGCAGCCGACAGTTGATGGGCTATGGCTACACCTTC | NA | TRBJ1-2 | NA | TRBV5-6
CASSPGQPTNTEAFF | TGTGCCAGCAGCCCAGGACAGCCTACGAACACTGAAGCTTTCTTT | NA | TRBJ1-1 | NA | TRBV7-9
CASSQDPGPAKNIQYF | TGCGCCAGCAGCCAAGATCCCGGGCCTGCCAAAAACATTCAGTACTTC | NA | TRBJ2-4 | NA | TRBV4-3
CASSLGGGELFF | TGTGCCAGCAGTTTAGGAGGCGGGGAGCTGTTTTTT | NA | TRBJ2-2 | NA | TRBV27
CASSSASWYQETQYF | TGTGCCAGCAGCTCGGCCTCTTGGTACCAAGAGACCCAGTACTTC | NA | TRBJ2-5 | NA | TRBV7-2
CASKISRGANYGYTF | TGTGCCAGCAAAATTTCTCGCGGAGCTAACTATGGCTACACCTTC | NA | TRBJ1-2 | NA | TRBV6-1
CSARAGGTDTQYF | TGCAGCGCCCGGGCAGGCGGCACAGATACGCAGTATTTT | NA | TRBJ2-3 | NA | TRBV29-1
CAISGGSTGGADTGELFF | TGTGCCATCAGTGGGGGGTCGACAGGGGGCGCAGACACCGGGGAGCTGTTTTTT | TRBD1 | TRBJ2-2 | NA | TRBV10-3
CASSLGLAGETQYF | TGTGCCAGCAGTCTGGGACTAGCGGGCGAGACCCAGTACTTC | TRBD2 | TRBJ2-5 | NA | TRBV7-2
CASSLAASSYEQYF | TGTGCCAGCAGCTTAGCGGCTTCTTCCTACGAGCAGTACTTC | NA | TRBJ2-7 | once | TRBV7-9
CSVERGSSYNEQFF | TGCAGCGTTGAGCGGGGTAGCTCCTACAATGAGCAGTTCTTC | NA | TRBJ2-1 | NA | TRBV29-1
CASSLGGQSSETQYF | TGTGCCAGCAGCTTAGGAGGACAGTCCTCAGAGACCCAGTACTTC | NA | TRBJ2-5 | once | TRBV7-9